This passage covers 11 T cell receptor beta chains from one sample sequenced in a study of blood T cell repertoires in COVID-19. Sequencing used immunoSEQ multiplex PCR; TCRdb keeps in-frame clones, though not all of them. Of about 170,000 clones in the sample, roughly four fifths were seen once. The sample comprised peripheral blood. The source of these receptors is a woman older than 75 with acute or convalescent COVID-19.

The rearrangement uses TRBV19 and TRBJ1-1; 10 bases map to TRBD1. From germline, CDR1 is LNHDA and CDR2 SQIVND (reference sequence). The CDR3 spans 14 residues. Trimming cost V 7 bases and J 6 bases; bases outside gene matches: 8. CDR3 residues: CASIPGTGVPEAFF. The CDR3 nucleotides are TGTGCCAGTATTCCCGGGACAGGGGTTCCTGAAGCTTTCTTT.

This chain connects TRBV2 to TRBJ2-4, with 10 bases fitting TRBD1. Germline V gene data show CDR1 as SNHLY and CDR2 as FYNNEI. The V gene end was trimmed by 2 bases and the J gene end by 9 bases; junction bases not matched to a gene: 4. The CDR3 sequence is 14 residues long. The CDR3 nucleotides read TGTGCCAGCAGTGAACAGCGGACAGGGGGCATTCAGTACTTC. Translated: CASSEQRTGGIQYF. Looking up the rest from reference TRBV2 and TRBJ2-4 gives the full variable domain: EPEVTQTPSHQVTQMGQEVILRCVPISNHLYFYWYRQILGQKVEFLVSFYNNEISEKSEIFDDQFSVERPDGSNFTLKIRSTKLEDSAMYFCASSEQRTGGIQYFGAGTRLSVL.

The chain recombines TRBV5-6 with TRBJ1-2; possibly TRBD1 for D (6 bases). Trimming removed 4 bases from V and 5 bases from J, with 18 bases in between. CDR1 and CDR2 (germline): SGHDT, YYEEEE. The CDR3 covers 15 residues. The CDR3 nucleotides are TGTGCCAGCAGCCCACCGGGGGGCCGGCGGTATGGCTACACCTTC. Translating gives CASSPPGGRRYGYTF.

This chain joins TRBV19 and TRBJ2-1; 12 nucleotides align to TRBD2. Trimming cost V 0 bases and J 13 bases; bases outside gene matches: 10. The CDR3 covers 16 residues. Germline CDR1 reads LNHDA; CDR2 reads SQIVND (reference sequence). In DNA, the CDR3 is TGTGCCAGTAGTATAGATGGTAGGGCTAGCGGGGGGGCCCAGTTCTTC. The encoded protein is CASSIDGRASGGAQFF.

The chain recombines TRBV9 with TRBJ1-4; D not resolved. The CDR3 consists of 14 residues. The V gene lost 4 bases and the J gene lost 8 bases, with 15 bases spanning the gap. Germline V gives CDR1 SGDLS, CDR2 YYNGEE. The CDR3 nucleotides read TGTGCCAGCAGCCCTCAGAGCGGACGGGAAAAACTGTTTTTT. This gives the protein CASSPQSGREKLFF.

This rearrangement joins TRBV18 to TRBJ2-3, with TRBD1 as a possible D gene (5 bases). The CDR3 is 15 residues long. The germline gives CDR1 KGHSH, CDR2 LQKENI. The V and J ends lost 3 bases and 2 bases respectively, with 12 bases between them. The CDR3: CASSPTRTNTDTQYF. The CDR3 coding sequence is TGTGCCAGCTCACCGACCAGGACAAACACAGATACGCAGTATTTT.

The V call is TRBV29-1, the J call TRBJ2-7; tentatively, D is TRBD2 (5 bases). CDR1 is SQVTM, CDR2 ANQGSEA, per germline. The CDR3 contains 12 residues. V was clipped by 5 bases and J by 6 bases, with 14 bases between them. The DNA for the CDR3 is TGCAGCGTTCTCCGGGGATCAGGCGAGCAGTACTTC. Amino acids: CSVLRGSGEQYF.

The J gene is TRBJ2-7, the V gene TRBV27; 7 positions match TRBD1. The CDR3 consists of 14 residues. Per germline, CDR1 MNHEY and CDR2 SMNVEV (reference sequence). Trimming cost V 6 bases and J 1 base; bases outside gene matches: 6. CDR3 coding DNA: TGTGCCAGCAGGGAAACAGGGGTTTCCTACGAGCAGTACTTC. Its translation: CASRETGVSYEQYF.

The chain uses TRBV11-3 and TRBJ2-5; 9 bases agree with TRBD1. Germline V CDR1 and CDR2: SGHNT, YENEEA. J gave up 5 bases and V 5 bases, and 12 bases lay outside the gene matches. CDR3 length equals 16 residues. DNA of the CDR3: TGTGCCAGCAGCCAATTATCGGGACAGGGTACGGAGACCCAGTACTTC. It translates to CASSQLSGQGTETQYF.

The chain links TRBV4-3 to TRBJ2-2; 11 positions agree with TRBD2. CDR1 and CDR2 from the germline V gene are LGHNA and YSLEER. The CDR3 totals 16 residues. J gave up 4 bases and V 0 bases, and 1 base lay outside the gene matches. The CDR3 protein is CASSQETSGTTGELFF. Here the CDR3 DNA reads TGCGCCAGCAGCCAAGAGACTAGCGGGACCACCGGGGAGCTGTTTTTT.

The chain is built from TRBV6-1 and TRBJ1-6, with D perhaps matching TRBD1 (6 bases). V lost 3 bases to trimming and J lost 5 bases, with 8 bases between them. The CDR3 runs to 14 residues. Germline V lookup: CDR1 MNHNS, CDR2 SASEGT. CDR3 in DNA: TGTGCCAGCAGTGAGACAGGCGATAATTCACCCCTCCACTTT. Amino acids: CASSETGDNSPLHF.